This entry describes one T cell receptor (beta chain). The antigen is undetermined. TCRdb re-called the RT-PCR reads with MiXCR, one entry per CDR3 protein. The profile shows 150,000 to 200,000 distinct CDR3 sequences, roughly 10% of them singletons. The sample comes from a study of response to subunit inactivated influenza vaccine. Study-wide findings and caveats: Only a handful of new T cells, the authors suggested, are recruited with each seasonal influenza vaccination.

This clonotype was sampled from a man aged 50 to 59 who received an inactivated influenza vaccine. The specimen was non-naive T cells sorted from PBMCs, collected around seven weeks after vaccination.

CDR3 sequence: CATSVGHSSYNEQFF. The CDR3 DNA reads as TGTGCCACCAGTGTGGGACATTCCTCTTACAATGAGCAGTTCTTC. The chain recombines TRBV24-1 with TRBJ2-1, with D perhaps matching TRBD1 (6 bases). This CDR3 has 15 residues. The V gene lost 5 bases and the J gene lost 4 bases, with 14 bases spanning the gap. CDR1 is KGHDR and CDR2 is SFDVKD in the germline V gene.